This TCR beta chain came from a study of CD8 T cells in ankylosing spondylitis (dated by TCRdb to the late 2010s). For context, the study as a whole: The study set out to find disease-linked TCR variants by profiling T cell receptor beta repertoires in ankylosing spondylitis patients and healthy donors. The whole study cohort included over a hundred healthy donors and around 25 ankylosing spondylitis patients. Peripheral blood was sampled, and synovial fluid was additionally collected from ankylosing spondylitis patients.

Paper-wide results and their limitations: Some of the motif variants had been reported before in the synovial fluid and blood of reactive arthritis patients, a finding that suggests common disease-initiation mechanisms. A TCR beta motif made up of eight or nine highly homologous amino acid variants appeared to be characteristic of blood from ankylosing spondylitis patients. A CD8+ phenotype was shown by the disease-linked clones, which were found at relatively low frequencies in peripheral blood. According to the report, matched synovial fluid samples from ankylosing spondylitis patients were significantly enriched for the disease-linked clones.

This clonotype was recorded at least ten times. What this receptor recognizes is not known. Nothing much larger sits one base from this clone, and base qualities are not available. Between the V and J ends, shortened by 2 bases and 2 bases respectively, the junction contains 9 bases. The CDR3 holds 14 amino acids from the cysteine to the phenylalanine. Just CDR3 DNA is preserved here, 42 bases in frame from base 1. The germline V gene (reference sequence) gives CDR1 as MNHEY and CDR2 as SMNVEV. Sequenced using an Illumina HiSeq 2500. Quantitative 5'-RACE with molecular barcodes was the method used to prepare the TCR beta libraries. Processing in the source paper ran as follows. To identify disease-linked TCR variants, a new computational method was used, one built on a probabilistic model of VDJ rearrangement. Using fastp at Q25 and MiXCR, TCRdb reprocessed the public reads and kept productive beta chains. CDR3 protein sequences are deduplicated, and each keeps its most common genes and DNA. The V and J calls and clone size are TCRdb's, not the authors'. The sample table lists some 840,000 distinct CDR3 sequences, approximately 12% of them with a count of one. The ten largest clones capture 0.45% to 0.6% of the sample.

The sequenced material came from blood, either unsorted or a sorted T cell fraction (not recorded which). The TCR was taken from a male donor with ankylosing spondylitis. The rearranged chain carries TRBV27 and TRBJ2-5, with the D segment identity uncertain. The CDR3 here reads CASSLKRAQETQYF. In nucleotide form, the sequence is TGTGCCAGCAGTTTAAAACGGGCTCAAGAGACCCAGTACTTC.